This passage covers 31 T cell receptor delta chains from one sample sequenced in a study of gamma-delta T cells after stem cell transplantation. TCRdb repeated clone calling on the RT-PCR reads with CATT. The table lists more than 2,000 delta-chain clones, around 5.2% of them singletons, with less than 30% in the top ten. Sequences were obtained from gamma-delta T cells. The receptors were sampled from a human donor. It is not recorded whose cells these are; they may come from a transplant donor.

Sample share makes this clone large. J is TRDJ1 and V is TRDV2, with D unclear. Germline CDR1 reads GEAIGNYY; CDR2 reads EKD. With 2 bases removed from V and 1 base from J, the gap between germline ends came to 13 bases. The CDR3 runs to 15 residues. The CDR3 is CACDKLGPRTDKLIF. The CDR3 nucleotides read TGTGCCTGTGACAAATTGGGTCCCCGCACCGATAAACTCATCTTT.

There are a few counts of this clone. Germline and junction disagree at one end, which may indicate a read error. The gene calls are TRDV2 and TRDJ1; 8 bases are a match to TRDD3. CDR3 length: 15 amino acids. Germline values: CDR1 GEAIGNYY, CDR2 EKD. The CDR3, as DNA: TGTGCCTGTGACCTACTGGGGGCGCAACCCGATAACCTCATCTTT. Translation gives CACDLLGAQPDNLIF.

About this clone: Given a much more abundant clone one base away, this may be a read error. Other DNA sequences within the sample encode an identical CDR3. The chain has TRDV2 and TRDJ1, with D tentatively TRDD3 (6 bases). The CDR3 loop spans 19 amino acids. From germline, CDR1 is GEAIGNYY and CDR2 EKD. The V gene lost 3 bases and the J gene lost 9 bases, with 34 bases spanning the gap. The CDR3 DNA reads TGTGCCTGTGACCCCATACTGGGAGATACGCGACGACCACCCCGGGAACTCATCTTT. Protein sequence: CACDPILGDTRRPPRELIF.

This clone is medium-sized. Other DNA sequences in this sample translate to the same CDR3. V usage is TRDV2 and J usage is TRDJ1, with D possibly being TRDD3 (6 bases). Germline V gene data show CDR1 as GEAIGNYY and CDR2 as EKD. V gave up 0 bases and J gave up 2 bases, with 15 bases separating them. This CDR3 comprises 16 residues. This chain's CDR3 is CACDTVGGKGTDKLIF. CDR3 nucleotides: TGTGCCTGTGACACCGTCGGGGGAAAAGGGACCGATAAACTCATCTTT.

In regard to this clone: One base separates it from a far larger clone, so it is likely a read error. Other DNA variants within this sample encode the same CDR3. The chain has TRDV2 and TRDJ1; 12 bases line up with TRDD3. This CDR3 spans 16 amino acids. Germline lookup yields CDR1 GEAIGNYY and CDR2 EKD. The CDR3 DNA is TGTGCCTGTTCTCCACTGGGGGATACCTACACTGATAAACTCATCTTT. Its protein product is CACSPLGDTYTDKLIF.

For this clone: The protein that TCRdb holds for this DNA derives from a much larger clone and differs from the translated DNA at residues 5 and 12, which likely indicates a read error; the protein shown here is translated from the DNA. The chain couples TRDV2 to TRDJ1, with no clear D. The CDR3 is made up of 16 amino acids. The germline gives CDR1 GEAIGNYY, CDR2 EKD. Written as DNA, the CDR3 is TGTGCCTGTGACGCCGTTGGGTCCCCCCCCACCGTTAAACTCATCTTT. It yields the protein CACDAVGSPPTVKLIF.

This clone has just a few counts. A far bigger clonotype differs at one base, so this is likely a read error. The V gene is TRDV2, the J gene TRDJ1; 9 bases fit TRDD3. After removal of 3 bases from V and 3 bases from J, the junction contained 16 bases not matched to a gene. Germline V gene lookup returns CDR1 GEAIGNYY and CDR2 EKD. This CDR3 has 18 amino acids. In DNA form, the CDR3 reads TGTGCCTGTGACGCCTTAGGTCCCTTGGGGGATAACGCCGATAAACTCATCTTT. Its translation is CACDALGPLGDNADKLIF.

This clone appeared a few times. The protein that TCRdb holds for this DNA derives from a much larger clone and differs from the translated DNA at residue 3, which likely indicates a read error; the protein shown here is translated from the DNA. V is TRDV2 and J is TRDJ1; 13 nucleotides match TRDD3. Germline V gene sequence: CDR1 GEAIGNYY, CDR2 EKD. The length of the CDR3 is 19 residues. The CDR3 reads CAYDPILGDTRRPPRELIF. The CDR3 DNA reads TGTGCCTATGACCCCATACTGGGGGATACGCGACGACCACCCCGGGAACTCATCTTT.

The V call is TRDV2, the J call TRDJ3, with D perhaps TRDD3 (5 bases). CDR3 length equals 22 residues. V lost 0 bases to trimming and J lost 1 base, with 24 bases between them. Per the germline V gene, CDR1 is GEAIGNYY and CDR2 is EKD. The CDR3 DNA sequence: TGTGCCTGTGACACCGTTTCCACCATGGTGGATATGGAATCCTGGGACACCCGACAGATGTTTTTC. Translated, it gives CACDTVSTMVDMESWDTRQMFF.

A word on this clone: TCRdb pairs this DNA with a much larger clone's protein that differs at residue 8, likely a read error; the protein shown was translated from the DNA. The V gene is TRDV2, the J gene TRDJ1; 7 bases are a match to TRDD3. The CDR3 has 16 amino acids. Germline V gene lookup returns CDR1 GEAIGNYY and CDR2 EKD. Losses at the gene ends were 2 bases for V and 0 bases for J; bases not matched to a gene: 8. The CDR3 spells CACDKLGAQYTDKLIF. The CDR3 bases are TGTGCCTGTGACAAGCTGGGGGCTCAGTACACCGATAAACTCATCTTT.

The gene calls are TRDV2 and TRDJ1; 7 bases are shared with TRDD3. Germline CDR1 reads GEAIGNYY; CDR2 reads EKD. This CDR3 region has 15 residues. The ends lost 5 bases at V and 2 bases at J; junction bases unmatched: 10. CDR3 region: CACVSLGALTDKLIF. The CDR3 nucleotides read TGTGCCTGTGTCTCTCTGGGGGCCTTAACCGATAAACTCATCTTT.

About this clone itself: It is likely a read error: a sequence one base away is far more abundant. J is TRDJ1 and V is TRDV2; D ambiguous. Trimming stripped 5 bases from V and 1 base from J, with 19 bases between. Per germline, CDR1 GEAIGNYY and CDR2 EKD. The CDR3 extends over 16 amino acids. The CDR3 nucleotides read TGTGCCTGTGTTCCGGTTAGGCGTTCGGGCACCGATAAACTCATCTTT. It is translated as CACVPVRRSGTDKLIF.

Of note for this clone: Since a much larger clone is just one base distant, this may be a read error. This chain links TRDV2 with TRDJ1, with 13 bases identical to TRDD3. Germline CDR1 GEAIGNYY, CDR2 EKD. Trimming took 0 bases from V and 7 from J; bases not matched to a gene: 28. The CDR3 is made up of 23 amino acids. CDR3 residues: CACDTVTSPNWGIRPGVEGKLIF. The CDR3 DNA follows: TGTGCCTGTGACACCGTCACGTCCCCAAACTGGGGGATACGCCCCGGGGTTGAAGGTAAACTCATCTTT.

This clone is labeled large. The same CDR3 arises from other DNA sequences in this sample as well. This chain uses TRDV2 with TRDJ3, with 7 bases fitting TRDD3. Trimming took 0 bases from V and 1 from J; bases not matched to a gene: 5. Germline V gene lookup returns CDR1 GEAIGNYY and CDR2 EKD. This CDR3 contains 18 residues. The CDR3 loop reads CACDTGYALSWDTRQMFF. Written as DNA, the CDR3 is TGTGCCTGTGACACCGGATACGCACTTTCCTGGGACACCCGACAGATGTTTTTC.

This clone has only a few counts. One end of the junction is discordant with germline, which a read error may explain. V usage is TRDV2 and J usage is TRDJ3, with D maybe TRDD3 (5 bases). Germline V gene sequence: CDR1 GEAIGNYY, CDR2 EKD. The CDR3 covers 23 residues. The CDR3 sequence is CACDTVARGLGNHSSWATRQMFF. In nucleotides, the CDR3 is TGTGCCTGTGACACCGTAGCCAGAGGATTGGGGAACCACAGCTCCTGGGCCACCCGACAGATGTTTTTC.

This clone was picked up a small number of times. The chain's CDR3 is CAFISTGRKIPYYTDKLIF. CDR3 sequence (DNA): TGTGCCTTTATTTCCACGGGACGAAAAATACCCTATTACACCGATAAACTCATCTTT. The rearrangement joins TRDV3 to TRDJ1; D is possibly TRDD1 (5 bases). The CDR3 has 19 residues. V was clipped by 1 base and J by 0 bases, with 27 bases between them. The germline gives CDR1 TVYSNPD, CDR2 GDNSRS (reference sequence).

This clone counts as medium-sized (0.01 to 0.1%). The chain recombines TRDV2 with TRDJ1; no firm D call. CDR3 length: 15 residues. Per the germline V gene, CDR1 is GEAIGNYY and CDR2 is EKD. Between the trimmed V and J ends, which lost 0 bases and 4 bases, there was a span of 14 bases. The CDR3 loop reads CACDTAGPGYDKLIF. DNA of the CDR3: TGTGCCTGTGACACCGCGGGCCCCGGGTACGATAAACTCATCTTT.

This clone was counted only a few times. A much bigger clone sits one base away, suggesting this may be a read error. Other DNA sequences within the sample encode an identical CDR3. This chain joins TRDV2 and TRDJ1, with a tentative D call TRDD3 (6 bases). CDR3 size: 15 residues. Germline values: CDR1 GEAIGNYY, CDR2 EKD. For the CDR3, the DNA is TGTGCCTGCGACAGCCTACTGGGTTATACCGATAAACTCATCTTT. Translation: CACDSLLGYTDKLIF.

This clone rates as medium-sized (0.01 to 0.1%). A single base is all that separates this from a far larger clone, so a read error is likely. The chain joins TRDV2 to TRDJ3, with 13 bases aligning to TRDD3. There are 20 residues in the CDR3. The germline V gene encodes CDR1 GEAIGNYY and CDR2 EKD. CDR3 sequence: CACDTVLGDTRSWDTRPMFF. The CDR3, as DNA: TGTGCCTGTGACACCGTACTGGGGGATACGCGGTCCTGGGACACCCGACCGATGTTTTTC.

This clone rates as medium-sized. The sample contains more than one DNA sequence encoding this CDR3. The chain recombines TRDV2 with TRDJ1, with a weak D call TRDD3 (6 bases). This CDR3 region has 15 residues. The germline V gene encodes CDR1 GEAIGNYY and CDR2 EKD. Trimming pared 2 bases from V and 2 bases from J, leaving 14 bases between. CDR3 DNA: TGTGCCTGTGACAAGTTGGATACAAAGACCGATAAACTCATCTTT. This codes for CACDKLDTKTDKLIF.

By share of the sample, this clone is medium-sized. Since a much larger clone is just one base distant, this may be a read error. The CDR3 DNA reads as TGTGCCTGTGACCAAGTTACGACCACCGATAAACTCATCTTT. This translates into CACDQVTTTDKLIF. V usage is TRDV2 and J usage is TRDJ1; unclear D gene. Trimming removed 3 bases at V and 1 base at J, with 11 bases between. Germline V gene data show CDR1 as GEAIGNYY and CDR2 as EKD. There are 14 residues in the CDR3.

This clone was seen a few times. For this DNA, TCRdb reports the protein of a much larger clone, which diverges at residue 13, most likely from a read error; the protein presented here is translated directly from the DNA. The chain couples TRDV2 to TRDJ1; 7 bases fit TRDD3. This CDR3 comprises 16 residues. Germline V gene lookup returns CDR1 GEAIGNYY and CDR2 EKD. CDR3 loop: CACDAVGEQGTDELIF. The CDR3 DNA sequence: TGTGCCTGTGACGCCGTGGGGGAACAAGGCACCGATGAACTCATCTTT.

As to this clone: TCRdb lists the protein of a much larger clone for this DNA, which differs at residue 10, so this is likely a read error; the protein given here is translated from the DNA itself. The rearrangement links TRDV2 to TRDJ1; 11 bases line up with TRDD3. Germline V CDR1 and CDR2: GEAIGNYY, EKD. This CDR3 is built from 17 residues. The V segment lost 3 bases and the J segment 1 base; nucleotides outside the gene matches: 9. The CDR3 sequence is CACDVMGDTLGTDKLIF. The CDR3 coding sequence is TGTGCCTGTGACGTTATGGGGGATACGCTGGGCACCGATAAACTCATCTTT.

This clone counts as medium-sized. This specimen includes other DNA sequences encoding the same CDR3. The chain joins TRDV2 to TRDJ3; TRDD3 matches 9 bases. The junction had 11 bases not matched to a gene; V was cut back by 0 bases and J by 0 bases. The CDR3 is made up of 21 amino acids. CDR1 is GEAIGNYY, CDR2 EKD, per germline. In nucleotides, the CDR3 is TGTGCCTGTGACACCGGGGGGCTGACTGGGGGAGACTCCTGGGACACCCGACAGATGTTTTTC. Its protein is CACDTGGLTGGDSWDTRQMFF.

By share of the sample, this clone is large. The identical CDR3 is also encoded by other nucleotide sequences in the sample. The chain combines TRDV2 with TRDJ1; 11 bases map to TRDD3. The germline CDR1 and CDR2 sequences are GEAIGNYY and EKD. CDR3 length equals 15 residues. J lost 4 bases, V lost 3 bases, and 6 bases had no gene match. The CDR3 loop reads CACDEVGDTSDKLIF. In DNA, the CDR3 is TGTGCCTGTGACGAAGTGGGGGATACGAGCGATAAACTCATCTTT.

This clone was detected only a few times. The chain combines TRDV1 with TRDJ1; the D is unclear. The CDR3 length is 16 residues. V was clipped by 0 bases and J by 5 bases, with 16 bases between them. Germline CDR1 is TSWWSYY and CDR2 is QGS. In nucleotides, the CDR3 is TGTGCTCTTGGGGAACTAGGAACCCGTCCAGGGGATAAACTCATCTTT. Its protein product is CALGELGTRPGDKLIF.

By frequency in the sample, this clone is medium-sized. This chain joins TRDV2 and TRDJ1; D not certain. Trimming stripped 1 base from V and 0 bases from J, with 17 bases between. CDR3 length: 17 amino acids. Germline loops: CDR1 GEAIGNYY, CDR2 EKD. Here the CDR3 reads CACDTLQPITDTDKLIF. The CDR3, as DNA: TGTGCCTGTGACACTCTCCAGCCGATCACCGACACCGATAAACTCATCTTT.

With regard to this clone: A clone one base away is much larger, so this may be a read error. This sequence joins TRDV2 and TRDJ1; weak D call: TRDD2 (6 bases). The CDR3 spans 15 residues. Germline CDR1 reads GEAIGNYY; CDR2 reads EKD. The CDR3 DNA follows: TGTGCCTGTGACACCGTGGGATCCTACACCGATAACCTCATCTTT. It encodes CACDTVGSYTDNLIF.

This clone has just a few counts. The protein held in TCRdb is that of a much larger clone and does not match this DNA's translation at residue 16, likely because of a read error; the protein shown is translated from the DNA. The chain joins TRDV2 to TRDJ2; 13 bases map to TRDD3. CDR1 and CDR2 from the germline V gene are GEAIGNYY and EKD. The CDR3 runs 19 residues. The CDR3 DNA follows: TGTGCCTGTGACACGATTTTTACTGGGGGATACGTGGAAACAGCACACCTCTTCTTT. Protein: CACDTIFTGGYVETAHLFF.

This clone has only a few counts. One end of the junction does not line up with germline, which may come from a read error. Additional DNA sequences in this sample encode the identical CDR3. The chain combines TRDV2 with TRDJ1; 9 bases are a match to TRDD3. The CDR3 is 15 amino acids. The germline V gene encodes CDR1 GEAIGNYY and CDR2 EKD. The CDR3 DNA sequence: TGTGCCTGTGACACCGTGGGGGATAAGGGCGATAAACTCATCTTC. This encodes CACDTVGDKGDKLIF.

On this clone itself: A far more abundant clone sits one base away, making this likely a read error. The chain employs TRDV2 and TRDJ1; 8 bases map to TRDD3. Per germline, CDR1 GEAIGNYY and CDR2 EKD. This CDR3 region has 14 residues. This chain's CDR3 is CAGDRVGDPDKLIF. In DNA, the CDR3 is TGTGCCGGTGACAGAGTGGGGGATCCCGATAAACTCATCTTT.